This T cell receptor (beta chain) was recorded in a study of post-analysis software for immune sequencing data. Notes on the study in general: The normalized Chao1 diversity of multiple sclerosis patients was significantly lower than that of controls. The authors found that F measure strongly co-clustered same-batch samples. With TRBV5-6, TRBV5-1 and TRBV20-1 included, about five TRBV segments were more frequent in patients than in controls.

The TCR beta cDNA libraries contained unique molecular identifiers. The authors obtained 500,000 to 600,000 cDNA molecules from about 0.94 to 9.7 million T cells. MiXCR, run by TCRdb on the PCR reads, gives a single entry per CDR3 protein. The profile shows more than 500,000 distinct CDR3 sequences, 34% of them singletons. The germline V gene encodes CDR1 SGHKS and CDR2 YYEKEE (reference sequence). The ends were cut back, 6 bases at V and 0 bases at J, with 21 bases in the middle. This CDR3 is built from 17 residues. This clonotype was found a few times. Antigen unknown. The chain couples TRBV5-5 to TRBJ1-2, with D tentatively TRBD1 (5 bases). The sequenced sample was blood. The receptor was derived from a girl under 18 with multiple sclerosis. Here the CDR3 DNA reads TGTGCCAGCACTAGGGGACCTACAGAACGGACTAACTATGGCTACACCTTC. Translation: CASTRGPTERTNYGYTF.